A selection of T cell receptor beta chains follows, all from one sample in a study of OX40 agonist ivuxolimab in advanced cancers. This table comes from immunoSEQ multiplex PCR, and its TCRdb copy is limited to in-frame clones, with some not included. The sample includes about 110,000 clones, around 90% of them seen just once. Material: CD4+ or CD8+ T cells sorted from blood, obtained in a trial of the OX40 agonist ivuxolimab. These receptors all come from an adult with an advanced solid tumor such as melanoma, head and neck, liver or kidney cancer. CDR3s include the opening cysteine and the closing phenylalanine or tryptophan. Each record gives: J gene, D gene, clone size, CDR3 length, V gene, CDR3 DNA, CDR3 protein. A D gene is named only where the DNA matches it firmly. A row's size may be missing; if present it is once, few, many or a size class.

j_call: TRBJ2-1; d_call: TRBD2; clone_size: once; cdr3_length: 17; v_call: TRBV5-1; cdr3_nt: TGCGCCAGCAGCTGGGGACTAGCGGGGAAGATCTACAATGAGCAGTTCTTC; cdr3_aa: CASSWGLAGKIYNEQFF
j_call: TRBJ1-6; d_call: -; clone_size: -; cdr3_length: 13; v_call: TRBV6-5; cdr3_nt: TGTGCAACCAGGGTGACCTATAATTCACCCCTCCACTTT; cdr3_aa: CATRVTYNSPLHF
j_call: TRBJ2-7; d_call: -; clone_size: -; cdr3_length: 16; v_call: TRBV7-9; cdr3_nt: TGTGCCAGCAGCTTAGTCCAGGGCCCCGCTTTAAACGAGCAGTACTTC; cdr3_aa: CASSLVQGPALNEQYF
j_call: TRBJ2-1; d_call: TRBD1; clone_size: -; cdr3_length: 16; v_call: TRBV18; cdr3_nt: TGTGCCAGCTCACCAAAGGGACAGGGCTATGTAGGTGAGCAGTTCTTC; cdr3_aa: CASSPKGQGYVGEQFF
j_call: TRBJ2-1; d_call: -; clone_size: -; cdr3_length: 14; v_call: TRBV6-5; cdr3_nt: TGTGCCAGCAGCCCCGGGACAGGAGTGACTAGCGCGTTCTTC; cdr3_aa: CASSPGTGVTSAFF
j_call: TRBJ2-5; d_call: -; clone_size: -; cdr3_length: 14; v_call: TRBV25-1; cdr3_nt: TGTGCCAGCAGTGAATTAACCTACGCAGAGACCCAGTACTTC; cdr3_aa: CASSELTYAETQYF
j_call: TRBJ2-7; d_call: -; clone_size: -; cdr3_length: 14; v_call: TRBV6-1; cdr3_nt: TGTGCCAGCAGTTCGACCCTCAGGGGTGGGGAGCAGTACTTC; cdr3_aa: CASSSTLRGGEQYF
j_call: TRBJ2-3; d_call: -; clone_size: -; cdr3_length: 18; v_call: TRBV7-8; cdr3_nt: TGTGCCAGCAGCTTACGTCGCGCGAGGGGCTCTAGCACAGATACGCAGTATTTT; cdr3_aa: CASSLRRARGSSTDTQYF
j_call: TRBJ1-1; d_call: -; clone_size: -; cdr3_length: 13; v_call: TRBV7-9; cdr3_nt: TGTGCCAGCAGCTTAGCCCAGAACACTGAAGCTTTCTTT; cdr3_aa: CASSLAQNTEAFF
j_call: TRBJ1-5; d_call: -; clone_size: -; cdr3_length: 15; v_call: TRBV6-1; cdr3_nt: TGTGCCAGCATTGAGACAGGATTTAGCAATCAGCCCCAGCATTTT; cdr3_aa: CASIETGFSNQPQHF
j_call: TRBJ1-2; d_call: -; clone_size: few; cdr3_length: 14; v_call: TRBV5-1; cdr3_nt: TGCGCCAGTGCAAGCACCAGGGGCGACTATGGCTACACCTTC; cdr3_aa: CASASTRGDYGYTF